The 11 T cell receptor beta chains below all came from one sample that was sequenced in a study of cytomegalovirus exposure and HLA in healthy donors. The primer mix had 60 Vbeta and 13 Jbeta primers. TCRdb's copy holds only in-frame clones and misses some; the assay was immunoSEQ multiplex PCR. This table has some 240,000 clones, about 78% appearing once. What was sequenced was PBMCs. The receptors shown here come from a male donor in good health and CMV-seronegative.

This clone was observed a handful of times. The rearrangement uses TRBV14 and TRBJ2-1; D is uncertain. The CDR3 is 13 amino acids. CDR1 is SGHDN and CDR2 is FVKESK in the germline V gene. V dropped 5 bases and J dropped 6 bases, with 11 bases sitting between them. The CDR3 bases are TGTGCCAGCAGCGGGCCCATTTCCAATGAGCAGTTCTTC. Translation: CASSGPISNEQFF. The full variable domain, rest sourced from reference TRBV14 and TRBJ2-1, is EAGVTQFPSHSVIEKGQTVTLRCDPISGHDNLYWYRRVMGKEIKFLLHFVKESKQDESGMPNNRFLAERTGGTYSTLKVQPAELEDSGVYFCASSGPISNEQFFGPGTRLTVL.

This chain uses TRBV2 with TRBJ2-1; 9 nucleotides align to TRBD2. The CDR3 extends over 11 amino acids. Per the germline V gene, CDR1 is SNHLY and CDR2 is FYNNEI. The V gene end was trimmed by 5 bases and the J gene end by 15 bases; junction bases not matched to a gene: 5. Here the CDR3 reads CASSRGLAWFF. The CDR3 nucleotides read TGTGCCAGCAGTCGAGGACTAGCGTGGTTCTTC.

The chain combines TRBV5-1 with TRBJ2-5, with D possibly being TRBD1 (5 bases). The germline gives CDR1 SGHRS, CDR2 YFSETQ. The CDR3 consists of 14 residues. The V end lost 2 bases, the J end lost 1 base, and 9 bases lay between the germline ends. In nucleotides, the CDR3 is TGCGCCAGCAGCTTCAAGGGGTTCCAAGAGACCCAGTACTTC. Its translation: CASSFKGFQETQYF.

V usage is TRBV13 and J usage is TRBJ2-5; D might be TRBD1 (5 bases). The V end was cut by 6 bases, the J end by 3 bases, with 17 bases between. The V gene's germline CDR1 is PRHDT and CDR2 FYEKMQ (reference sequence). CDR3 size: 15 residues. For the CDR3, the DNA is TGTGCCAGCAGTTCCTTCCTAAGCAGGGAAGAGACCCAGTACTTC. Protein: CASSSFLSREETQYF.

The chain uses TRBV5-4 and TRBJ1-6, with 9 nucleotides matching TRBD1. V was pared by 5 bases and J by 10 bases, with 4 bases of the junction left unmatched. CDR1 and CDR2 from the germline V gene are SGHNT and YYREEE (reference sequence). This CDR3 contains 13 residues. In DNA, the CDR3 is TGTGCCAGCAGACGGGACAGGGAATCACCCCTCCACTTT. Protein product: CASRRDRESPLHF.

Concerning this clone itself: Relative to the germline gene, one junction end is altered; a read error may explain this. J is TRBJ2-1 and V is TRBV7-9; 7 bases line up with TRBD2. The CDR3 spans 16 residues. From germline, CDR1 is SEHNR and CDR2 FQNEAQ (reference sequence). CDR3 sequence: CSSSLVSASGINEQFF. As DNA, the CDR3 is TGTTCCAGCAGCTTAGTAAGCGCTAGCGGTATCAATGAGCAGTTCTTC. Using reference TRBV7-9 and TRBJ2-1 for the parts outside the CDR3, the full variable domain is DTGVSQNPRHKITKRGQNVTFRCDPISEHNRLYWYRQTLGQGPEFLTYFQNEAQLEKSRLLSDRFSAERPKGSFSTLEIQRTEQGDSAMYLCSSSLVSASGINEQFFGPGTRLTVL.

The chain joins TRBV19 to TRBJ1-1, with 7 bases lining up with TRBD1. In germline, CDR1 is LNHDA, CDR2 SQIVND (reference sequence). The junction had 5 bases not matched to a gene; V was cut back by 3 bases and J by 1 base. CDR3 length: 15 amino acids. The CDR3 coding sequence is TGTGCCAGTAGTATTAGCGGGACAGCGAACACTGAAGCTTTCTTT. Translated: CASSISGTANTEAFF.

To note about this clone: The junction and the germline gene differ at one end; a read error may be behind it. Other nucleotide sequences from this sample produce the same CDR3. The chain employs TRBV5-1 and TRBJ2-7, with 12 bases matching TRBD2. Germline V gives CDR1 SGHRS, CDR2 YFSETQ. The CDR3 length is 16 residues. This CDR3 is CASRRGTSGLLYEQYF. The CDR3 DNA reads TGCGCCAGCAGGAGGGGGACTAGCGGGTTGCTCTACGAACAGTACTTC.

CDR3 nucleotide sequence: TGTGCCAGCAGTAACAGAGGGACAGGGATGAACACTGAAGCTTTCTTT. Residues: CASSNRGTGMNTEAFF. V and J are TRBV28 and TRBJ1-1; the match to TRBD1 covers 9 bases. V lost 5 bases and J lost 0; bases outside the gene matches: 7. The CDR3 runs 16 residues. Per germline, CDR1 MDHEN and CDR2 SYDVKM.

The chain carries TRBV7-8 and TRBJ1-3; no clear D gene. CDR1 SGHVS and CDR2 FQNEAQ come from the germline V gene. The V end was cut by 0 bases, the J end by 9 bases, with 12 bases between. This CDR3 spans 14 amino acids. DNA of the CDR3: TGTGCCAGCAGCTTAGCGGAGGGCCTCGGCACCATATATTTT. Encoded protein: CASSLAEGLGTIYF.

The V call is TRBV18, the J call TRBJ1-5, with 7 bases identical to TRBD1. From germline, CDR1 is KGHSH and CDR2 LQKENI. The V segment lost 3 bases and the J segment 0 bases; nucleotides outside the gene matches: 8. The CDR3 contains 17 residues. CDR3 sequence: CASSPLPGQNSNQPQHF. For the CDR3, the DNA is TGTGCCAGCTCACCTCTTCCGGGACAGAATAGCAATCAGCCCCAGCATTTT.